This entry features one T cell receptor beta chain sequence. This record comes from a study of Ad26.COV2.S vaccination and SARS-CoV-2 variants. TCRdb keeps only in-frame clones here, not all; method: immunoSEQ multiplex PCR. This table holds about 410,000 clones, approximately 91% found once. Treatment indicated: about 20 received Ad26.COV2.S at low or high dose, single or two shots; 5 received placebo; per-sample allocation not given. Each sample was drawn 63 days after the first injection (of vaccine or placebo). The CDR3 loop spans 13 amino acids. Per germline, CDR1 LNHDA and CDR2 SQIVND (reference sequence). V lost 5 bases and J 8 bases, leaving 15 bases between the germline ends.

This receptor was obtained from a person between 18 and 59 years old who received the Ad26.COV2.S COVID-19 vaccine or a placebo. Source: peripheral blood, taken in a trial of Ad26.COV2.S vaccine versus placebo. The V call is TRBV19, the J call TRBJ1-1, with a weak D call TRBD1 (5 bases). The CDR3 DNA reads TGTGCCAGTAGTTTAGGGGAAGAGGCGGAAGCTTTCTTT. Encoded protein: CASSLGEEAEAFF.